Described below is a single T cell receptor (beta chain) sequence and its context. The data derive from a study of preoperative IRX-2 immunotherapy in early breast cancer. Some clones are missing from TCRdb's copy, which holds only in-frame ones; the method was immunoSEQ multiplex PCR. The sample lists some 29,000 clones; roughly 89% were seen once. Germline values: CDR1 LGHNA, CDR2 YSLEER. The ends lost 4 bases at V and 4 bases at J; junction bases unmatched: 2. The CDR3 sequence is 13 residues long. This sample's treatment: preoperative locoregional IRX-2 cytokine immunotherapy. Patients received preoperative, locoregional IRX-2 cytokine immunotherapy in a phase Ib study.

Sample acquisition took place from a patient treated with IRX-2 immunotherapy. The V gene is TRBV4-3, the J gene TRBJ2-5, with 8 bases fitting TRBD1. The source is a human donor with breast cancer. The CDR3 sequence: CASSRQGSETQYF. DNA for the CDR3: TGCGCCAGCAGCCGACAGGGGTCAGAGACCCAGTACTTC.